This T cell receptor (beta chain) came from a study of CD8+ T cells in alopecia areata (dated by TCRdb to 2017 to 2018). In the study overall: The treated patients took part in an open-label pilot trial in which moderate-to-severe alopecia areata was treated with oral tofacitinib at 5 to 10 mg twice daily. Tofacitinib was administered for 6 to 18 months, and 6 months of follow-up off drug were then conducted to assess delayed response and recurrence. For the treated patients, the SALT score, which quantifies what percentage of scalp surface area is affected, served as the measure of disease severity. In both human patients and the C3H/HeJ mouse model, the study applied high-throughput TCRbeta sequencing to look at T cell clonal expansion in alopecia areata. Human TCRbeta sequencing covered scalp tissue and sorted CD4+ and CD8+ peripheral blood T cells from patchy and totalis/universalis alopecia areata patients and healthy controls. Patients on tofacitinib were biopsied at baseline and after 4 and 24 weeks of treatment, and several of the patients also had a later scalp biopsy. Clonality in the scalp was compared among normal scalp (n=4), patchy alopecia areata scalp (n=8), and alopecia totalis/universalis scalp (n=8). RNA was obtained with the PAXgene miRNA kit for fixed scalp, the miRNeasy kit for PBMCs, and the RNeasy kit for mouse skin. immunoSEQ multiplex PCR using 35 Vbeta forward primers and 13 Jbeta reverse primers was used to amplify TCRbeta CDR3 regions. General conclusions and limits of the study: Unlike mouse skin, which is dominated by gammadelta T cells, normal human skin has resident alphabeta T cells that are also sequenced, and this complicates analysis of the scalp TCR repertoire. Because the treated cohort was small and had only one nonresponder, larger studies are needed to examine links between baseline CD8+ expansion and response. TCR sequences shared between patients were less clear than in mice, possibly partly because of HLA diversity in the patient population. Tofacitinib significantly decreased scalp clonality and the number of expanded CD8+ clones among the top 100 scalp clones. During tofacitinib treatment, many expanded lesional clones remained in scalp and blood, and this persistence may partly explain relapse after treatment is stopped. Compared with normal scalp, lesional scalp had higher clonality and more expanded CD8+ clones, particularly in alopecia totalis/universalis, a pattern that suggests antigenic drive.

On this clone: The target of this receptor is not known. Base quality data are lacking; no much larger clone is found one base away.

The method behind the library was the immunoSEQ multiplex PCR assay. For TCR sequencing, RNA was extracted from every sample and reverse transcribed into cDNA to serve as template. First-strand cDNA was synthesized using SuperScript III with a 2:1 mix of oligo-dT and random hexamers. A synthetic immune receptor repertoire was used to gauge amplification bias, and whatever bias remained was removed computationally. In the original analysis: Raw reads were preprocessed to remove errors, and CDR3 was defined by IMGT conventions from the conserved cysteine to phenylalanine. To get clonality, Shannon entropy was normalized by log2 of the number of productive unique TCRs and the result was subtracted from 1. Whether each scalp clone was CD4 or CD8 was inferred by checking scalp TCRbeta sequences against the CD4 and CD8 repertoires from sorted blood. TCRdb carries this immuneACCESS record with in-frame sequences only. Its versions omit some clonotypes, under half of them owing to an unresolved V gene in the studies checked, with the rest unexplained. That table gives V, J and clone size, and the DNA gave D and trimming. The sample table records 190,000 or so clones; roughly 64% of these occur just once. Under 7% of the sample rests with the top ten.

CDR1 and CDR2, looked up from the germline V gene (reference sequence), are DFQATT and SNEGSKA. Trimming costs V 5 bases and J 6 bases, and their ends lie 10 bases apart. Inclusive of the bounding cysteine and phenylalanine, the CDR3 is 11 residues long. The sequence is cut down to CDR3 DNA, 33 bases in frame from base 1. The time point label corresponds to: about 25 weeks on oral tofacitinib. In light of the paper, this sample's treatment or condition label describes: oral pan-JAK inhibitor, 5-10 mg twice daily. Lesional scalp punch biopsies and peripheral blood were obtained from alopecia areata patients. PBMCs were isolated by density centrifugation and stained for CD3, CD4 and CD8, after which CD4+ and CD8+ T cells were sorted on a FACSAria.

The sequence links TRBV20-1 to TRBJ1-1; the D gene is perhaps TRBD1, from 5 matching bases. This sequence was found in a human donor with alopecia areata. Sequenced material: CD4+ T cells sorted from blood, taken at week 24, from a patient treated with tofacitinib. Here the CDR3 is given as CSAQGFSEAFF. The bases read TGCAGTGCTCAGGGATTCTCTGAAGCTTTCTTT.